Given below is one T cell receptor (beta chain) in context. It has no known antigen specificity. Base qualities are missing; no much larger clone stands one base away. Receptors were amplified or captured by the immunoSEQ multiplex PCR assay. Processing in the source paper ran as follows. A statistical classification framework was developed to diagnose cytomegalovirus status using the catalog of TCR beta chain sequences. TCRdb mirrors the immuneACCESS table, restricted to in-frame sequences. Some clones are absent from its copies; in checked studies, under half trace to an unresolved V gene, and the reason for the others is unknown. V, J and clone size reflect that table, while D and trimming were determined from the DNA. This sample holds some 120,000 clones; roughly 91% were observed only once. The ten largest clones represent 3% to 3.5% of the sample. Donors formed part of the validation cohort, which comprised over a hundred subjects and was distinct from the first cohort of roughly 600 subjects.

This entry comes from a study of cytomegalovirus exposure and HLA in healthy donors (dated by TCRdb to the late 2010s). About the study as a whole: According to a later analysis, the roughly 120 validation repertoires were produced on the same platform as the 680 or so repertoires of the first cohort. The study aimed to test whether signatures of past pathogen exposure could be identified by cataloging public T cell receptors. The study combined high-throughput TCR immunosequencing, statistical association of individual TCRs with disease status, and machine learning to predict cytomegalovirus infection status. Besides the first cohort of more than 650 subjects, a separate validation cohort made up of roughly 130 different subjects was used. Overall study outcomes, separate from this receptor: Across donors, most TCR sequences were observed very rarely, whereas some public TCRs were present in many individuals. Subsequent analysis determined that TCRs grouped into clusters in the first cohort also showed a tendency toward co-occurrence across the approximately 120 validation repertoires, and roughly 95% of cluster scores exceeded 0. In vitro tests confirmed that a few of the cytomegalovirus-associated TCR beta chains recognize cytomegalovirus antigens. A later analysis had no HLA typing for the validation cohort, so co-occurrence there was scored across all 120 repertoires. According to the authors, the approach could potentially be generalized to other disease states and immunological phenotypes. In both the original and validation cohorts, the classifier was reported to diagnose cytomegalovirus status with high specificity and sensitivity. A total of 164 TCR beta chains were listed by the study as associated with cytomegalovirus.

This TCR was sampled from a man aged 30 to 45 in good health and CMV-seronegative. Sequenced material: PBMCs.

The nucleotide sequence is given as TGTGCCAGCTCACGAGAGACAAACTTCTATGGCTACACCTTC. This translates into CASSRETNFYGYTF. The rearranged chain carries TRBV18 and TRBJ1-2; the D gene lacks a confident call. Based on the germline V gene, the CDR1 and CDR2 sequences are KGHSH and LQKENI. Trimming takes 4 bases from V and 4 bases from J, and the germline ends sit 13 bases apart. The CDR3 covers 14 residues, taking in both the cysteine and the phenylalanine. Of the read, only the CDR3 DNA is kept; its 42 bases are in frame from base 1.